The rows below give T cell receptor beta chains drawn from one sample of a study of CD8+ T cells in alopecia areata. Profiled with immunoSEQ multiplex PCR; TCRdb holds only in-frame clones, not every one. This table has hundreds of thousands of clones, less than 80% appearing once. This specimen was CD4+ T cells sorted from blood, taken at week 0. The receptor set was obtained from a human donor with alopecia areata. CDR3s include the opening cysteine and the closing phenylalanine or tryptophan. The order of the fields is clone size, D gene, V gene, J gene, CDR3 DNA, CDR3 protein. The D gene is left open where the match is weak. Not all rows give a size; the values are once, few, many and, for expanded clones, a class.

abundance: -; d_gene: TRBD1; v_gene: TRBV4-1; j_gene: TRBJ1-2; CDR3nt: TGCGCCAGCAGCCAAGAGGCAGGGACAGGGGGCTACACCTTC; CDR3aa: CASSQEAGTGGYTF
abundance: once; d_gene: TRBD2; v_gene: TRBV18; j_gene: TRBJ2-7; CDR3nt: TGTGCCAGCTCATATACTAGCGACAGATCCTACGAGCAGTACTTC; CDR3aa: CASSYTSDRSYEQYF
abundance: -; d_gene: -; v_gene: TRBV2; j_gene: TRBJ2-4; CDR3nt: TGTGCCAGCAGTGAGCCGACAGGATTAGCCAAAAACATTCAGTACTTC; CDR3aa: CASSEPTGLAKNIQYF
abundance: once; d_gene: -; v_gene: TRBV29-1; j_gene: TRBJ2-3; CDR3nt: TGCAGCTCAGGAACGCGGACGGCTTACACAGATACGCAGTATTTT; CDR3aa: CSSGTRTAYTDTQYF
abundance: -; d_gene: -; v_gene: TRBV29-1; j_gene: TRBJ2-7; CDR3nt: TGCAGCGTCCGCACGGCTGTCCGGGGGACGGAGCAGTACTTC; CDR3aa: CSVRTAVRGTEQYF
abundance: few; d_gene: -; v_gene: TRBV29-1; j_gene: TRBJ2-5; CDR3nt: TGCAGCGCCGACCTCACTCAGGAGACCCAGTACTTC; CDR3aa: CSADLTQETQYF
abundance: -; d_gene: -; v_gene: TRBV2; j_gene: TRBJ1-1; CDR3nt: TGTGCCAGCAGTGTTGCGGGCCTGAACACTGAAGCTTTCTTT; CDR3aa: CASSVAGLNTEAFF
abundance: -; d_gene: -; v_gene: TRBV25-1; j_gene: TRBJ1-2; CDR3nt: TGTGCCAGCAGTAGTCACTATGGCTACACCTTC; CDR3aa: CASSSHYGYTF
abundance: -; d_gene: TRBD1; v_gene: TRBV6-4; j_gene: TRBJ2-7; CDR3nt: TGTGCCAGCAGCTTGGGACAGGGCTACGAGCAGTACTTC; CDR3aa: CASSLGQGYEQYF
abundance: -; d_gene: TRBD2; v_gene: TRBV30; j_gene: TRBJ2-1; CDR3nt: TGTGCCTGGAGATATGGACTAGCGGGGGGCAATGAGCAGTTCTTC; CDR3aa: CAWRYGLAGGNEQFF
abundance: -; d_gene: -; v_gene: TRBV6-5; j_gene: TRBJ2-7; CDR3nt: TGTGCCAGCGGGGCTGCTGCCTCCTACGAGCAGTACTTC; CDR3aa: CASGAAASYEQYF
abundance: -; d_gene: -; v_gene: TRBV7-9; j_gene: TRBJ1-3; CDR3nt: TGTGCCAGCAGGGTTGGTGTGTCTGGAAACACCATATATTTT; CDR3aa: CASRVGVSGNTIYF
abundance: -; d_gene: -; v_gene: TRBV4-3; j_gene: TRBJ1-6; CDR3nt: TGCGCCAGCAGCCAAGACAGGACACATTCACCCCTCCACTTT; CDR3aa: CASSQDRTHSPLHF
abundance: -; d_gene: -; v_gene: TRBV6-6; j_gene: TRBJ2-2; CDR3nt: TGTGCCAGCAGTACAGGGTATAGCGGGGAGCTGTTTTTT; CDR3aa: CASSTGYSGELFF
abundance: -; d_gene: -; v_gene: TRBV20-1; j_gene: TRBJ2-3; CDR3nt: TGCAGTGCGAGAAGCACAGATACGCAGTATTTT; CDR3aa: CSARSTDTQYF
abundance: few; d_gene: -; v_gene: TRBV5-4; j_gene: TRBJ2-1; CDR3nt: TGTGCCAGCAGCTTGGTGTCTGGTTTGAATGAGCAGTTCTTC; CDR3aa: CASSLVSGLNEQFF
abundance: once; d_gene: -; v_gene: TRBV30; j_gene: TRBJ1-4; CDR3nt: TGTGCCTGGAGTGGGGGAGGTTCTTCTGAAAAACTGTTTTTT; CDR3aa: CAWSGGGSSEKLFF
abundance: -; d_gene: TRBD2; v_gene: TRBV11-1; j_gene: TRBJ2-5; CDR3nt: TGTGCCAGCAGCCCCGGGACTAGCGGGGCGGGGTTGGAGACCCAGTACTTC; CDR3aa: CASSPGTSGAGLETQYF
abundance: once; d_gene: -; v_gene: TRBV20-1; j_gene: TRBJ1-4; CDR3nt: TGCAGTGCAGACCTTAATGAAAAACTGTTTTTT; CDR3aa: CSADLNEKLFF
abundance: -; d_gene: -; v_gene: TRBV30; j_gene: TRBJ1-5; CDR3nt: TGTGCCTGGAGTTCTGGGGGCAATCAGCCCCAGCATTTT; CDR3aa: CAWSSGGNQPQHF
abundance: -; d_gene: -; v_gene: TRBV18; j_gene: TRBJ1-5; CDR3nt: TGTGCCAGCTCACCGGTAGGGGGTAACAATCAGCCCCAGCATTTT; CDR3aa: CASSPVGGNNQPQHF
abundance: -; d_gene: -; v_gene: TRBV29-1; j_gene: TRBJ2-1; CDR3nt: TGCAGCGCTCTCCCTACCTCCGGGACATCCAATGAGCAGTTCTTC; CDR3aa: CSALPTSGTSNEQFF
abundance: -; d_gene: -; v_gene: TRBV13; j_gene: TRBJ2-5; CDR3nt: TGTGCCAGCAGCCTAGGGACTGCCGCAGAGACCCAGTACTTC; CDR3aa: CASSLGTAAETQYF
abundance: -; d_gene: -; v_gene: TRBV10-3; j_gene: TRBJ1-1; CDR3nt: TGTGCCATCAGTGAAGGTGTGAACACTGAAGCTTTCTTT; CDR3aa: CAISEGVNTEAFF
abundance: -; d_gene: -; v_gene: TRBV2; j_gene: TRBJ1-5; CDR3nt: TGTGCCAGCAGTCCCGGAAAAATTGCGGATATTCAGCCCCAGCATTTT; CDR3aa: CASSPGKIADIQPQHF
abundance: -; d_gene: -; v_gene: TRBV6-1; j_gene: TRBJ1-2; CDR3nt: TGTGCCAGCAGTGAATTGATTGGACAGACTCCCTATGGCTACACCTTC; CDR3aa: CASSELIGQTPYGYTF
abundance: -; d_gene: -; v_gene: TRBV7-2; j_gene: TRBJ1-1; CDR3nt: TGTGCCAGCAGTCTTTTCGGGGACGGTAGGACTGAAGCTTTCTTT; CDR3aa: CASSLFGDGRTEAFF
abundance: -; d_gene: -; v_gene: TRBV5-5; j_gene: TRBJ1-1; CDR3nt: TGTGCCAGCAGCTTACCGGTCTATAACACTGAAGCTTTCTTT; CDR3aa: CASSLPVYNTEAFF
abundance: -; d_gene: -; v_gene: TRBV7-8; j_gene: TRBJ2-3; CDR3nt: TGTGCCAGCAGCCACGGGAATGTGGCCACAGATACGCAGTATTTT; CDR3aa: CASSHGNVATDTQYF
abundance: few; d_gene: TRBD1; v_gene: TRBV30; j_gene: TRBJ1-2; CDR3nt: TGTGCCTGGAGTCCCGGGACAGGGGCTAATGGCTACACCTTC; CDR3aa: CAWSPGTGANGYTF
abundance: -; d_gene: -; v_gene: TRBV25-1; j_gene: TRBJ1-2; CDR3nt: TGTGCCAGCAGTGGGACCTCCGGTAGCCCCTTC; CDR3aa: CASSGTSGSPF
abundance: few; d_gene: -; v_gene: TRBV7-2; j_gene: TRBJ2-3; CDR3nt: TGTGCCAGCAGCCCCGAGGCAGATACGCAGTATTTT; CDR3aa: CASSPEADTQYF
abundance: -; d_gene: -; v_gene: TRBV27; j_gene: TRBJ1-6; CDR3nt: TGTGCCAGCAGTTTATCCGGGCAGGGGTCACCCCTCCACTTT; CDR3aa: CASSLSGQGSPLHF
abundance: once; d_gene: -; v_gene: TRBV30; j_gene: TRBJ1-2; CDR3nt: TGTGCCTGGAGGCTACAGGGACTCTATGGCTACACCTTC; CDR3aa: CAWRLQGLYGYTF
abundance: -; d_gene: TRBD1; v_gene: TRBV27; j_gene: TRBJ1-5; CDR3nt: TGTGCCAGCAGTTGGACAGGGGTCCCAGATCAGCCCCAGCATTTT; CDR3aa: CASSWTGVPDQPQHF
abundance: -; d_gene: -; v_gene: TRBV7-9; j_gene: TRBJ1-2; CDR3nt: TGTGCCAGCAGCTTAGGGAATTACGGCTACACCTTC; CDR3aa: CASSLGNYGYTF
abundance: -; d_gene: -; v_gene: TRBV5-1; j_gene: TRBJ2-7; CDR3nt: TGCGCCAGCAGCTTGATCCAGGGTTCGTACGAGCAGTACTTC; CDR3aa: CASSLIQGSYEQYF
abundance: -; d_gene: -; v_gene: TRBV9; j_gene: TRBJ2-6; CDR3nt: TGTGCCAGCAGCAGACAGGCTGGAGCCAACGTCCTGACTTTC; CDR3aa: CASSRQAGANVLTF
abundance: -; d_gene: -; v_gene: TRBV6-5; j_gene: TRBJ1-6; CDR3nt: TGTGCCAGCAGACCGACAGTAATACAAAATTCACCCCTCCACTTT; CDR3aa: CASRPTVIQNSPLHF
abundance: -; d_gene: -; v_gene: TRBV4-1; j_gene: TRBJ2-7; CDR3nt: TGCGCCAGCAGCCAAGTAGCAGGGGAATACGAGCAGTACTTC; CDR3aa: CASSQVAGEYEQYF
abundance: -; d_gene: TRBD1; v_gene: TRBV11-3; j_gene: TRBJ2-5; CDR3nt: TGTGCCAGCAGCTCGGGACAGGGGGCGGGAGAGACCCAGTACTTC; CDR3aa: CASSSGQGAGETQYF
abundance: -; d_gene: -; v_gene: TRBV10-3; j_gene: TRBJ2-5; CDR3nt: TGTGCCATCAGTGAGTCGTTGACGCAAGAGACCCAGTACTTC; CDR3aa: CAISESLTQETQYF
abundance: -; d_gene: -; v_gene: TRBV29-1; j_gene: TRBJ2-5; CDR3nt: TGCAGCGTTTCTGGACAGATACAAGAGACCCAGTACTTC; CDR3aa: CSVSGQIQETQYF
abundance: few; d_gene: TRBD2; v_gene: TRBV29-1; j_gene: TRBJ2-2; CDR3nt: TGCAGCGCTGCCGGGACTAGCGGGGTCGGGGAGCTGTTTTTT; CDR3aa: CSAAGTSGVGELFF
abundance: -; d_gene: -; v_gene: TRBV2; j_gene: TRBJ2-5; CDR3nt: TGTGCCAGCAGCCGACAAGAGACCCAGTACTTC; CDR3aa: CASSRQETQYF
abundance: few; d_gene: -; v_gene: TRBV27; j_gene: TRBJ1-5; CDR3nt: TGTGCCAGCAGCCTCTTCGCAGGGGGCAATCAGCCCCAGCATTTT; CDR3aa: CASSLFAGGNQPQHF
abundance: -; d_gene: -; v_gene: TRBV11-2; j_gene: TRBJ1-4; CDR3nt: TGTGCCAGCAGTATAACAGGGTCGCCTTCCGAAAAACTGTTTTTT; CDR3aa: CASSITGSPSEKLFF
abundance: -; d_gene: -; v_gene: TRBV4-3; j_gene: TRBJ2-7; CDR3nt: TGCGCCAGCAGCCAAGATCAGGGACACGAGCAGTACTTC; CDR3aa: CASSQDQGHEQYF
abundance: -; d_gene: -; v_gene: TRBV5-6; j_gene: TRBJ1-5; CDR3nt: TGTGCCAGCAGCTTGGTGGGTCAAACCCAGCATTTT; CDR3aa: CASSLVGQTQHF
abundance: few; d_gene: TRBD1; v_gene: TRBV4-1; j_gene: TRBJ2-2; CDR3nt: TGCGCCAGCAGCCATCCTGGGTGGGGACAGGGATACACCGGGGAGCTGTTTTTT; CDR3aa: CASSHPGWGQGYTGELFF